This T cell receptor beta chain was captured by sequencing in a study of blood T cell repertoires in COVID-19. Study background: COVID-19 samples, acute and convalescent, were from the United States, Italy and Spain.

Participant-reported clinical history was the basis for cohort assignment. Recovered status applied to Cohort 3 donors who had two consecutive negative PCRs. It also applied to those with clearance or with symptom resolution. Profiled with immunoSEQ multiplex PCR; TCRdb holds only in-frame clones, not every one. The profile shows around 500,000 clones, less than 90% of them singletons. The sample comprised PBMCs or T cells enriched from blood (not recorded which). This receptor was identified in an older woman who had recovered from COVID-19.

CDR3 in amino acids: CASSSGQGSPGVTDTQYF. CDR3 DNA sequence: TGTGCCAGCAGCTCCGGACAGGGTAGCCCAGGGGTCACAGATACGCAGTATTTT. The chain uses TRBV5-5 and TRBJ2-3; 8 bases are a match to TRBD1. Germline loops: CDR1 SGHKS, CDR2 YYEKEE (reference sequence). The CDR3 length is 18 residues. With V trimmed by 3 bases and J by 2 bases, 14 bases remained unmatched.